The rows below give T cell receptor beta chains drawn from one sample of a study of blood T cells in healthy people across ages. A single record per CDR3 protein comes from TCRdb applying MiXCR to the 5' RACE reads. The data contain 1.5 million to 2 million distinct CDR3 sequences, roughly 49% of them seen just once; the ten biggest clones take up over 2%. Sample: blood. Receptors were obtained from a middle-aged woman in good health. The CDR3 runs from the conserved cysteine through the conserved F or W. The D gene is left open where the match is weak. Size values are once, few and many counts, or a class for expanded clones, and some rows have none.

TRBJ1-6 | TRBV9 | . | . | TGTGCCAGCAACCGGGAGCCGAATTCACCCCTCCACTTT | CASNREPNSPLHF
TRBJ2-1 | TRBV5-1 | few | TRBD1 | TGCGCCAGCAGGGTCCCGGTGACAGGGGGCACGAATGAGCAGTTCTTC | CASRVPVTGGTNEQFF
TRBJ2-5 | TRBV18 | once | . | TGTGCCAGCTCACCACACCGTAAGGAGACCCAGTACTTC | CASSPHRKETQYF
TRBJ2-5 | TRBV4-3 | few | . | TGCGCCAGCAGCCAAGCCCGCAGTGAGACCCAGTACTTC | CASSQARSETQYF
TRBJ1-1 | TRBV4-2 | . | . | TGTGCCAGCAGCCACGCCGGGACAACCGAGGGCACTGAAGCTTTCTTT | CASSHAGTTEGTEAFF
TRBJ2-3 | TRBV4-2 | few | TRBD1 | TGTGCCAGCAGCCAATATATAAGGGGGCAGCCTGCGGATACGCAGTATTTT | CASSQYIRGQPADTQYF
TRBJ2-3 | TRBV7-3 | . | . | TGTGCCAGCAGCTTAACGATGTTTCCAGATACGCAGTATTTT | CASSLTMFPDTQYF
TRBJ2-1 | TRBV25-1 | . | . | TGTGCCAGCGAAGCGGGTTTCTCCTACAATGAGCAGTTCTTC | CASEAGFSYNEQFF
TRBJ2-1 | TRBV4-2 | . | TRBD1 | TGTGCCAGCAGGGACGACAGGGGAAACTACAATGAGCAGTTCTTC | CASRDDRGNYNEQFF
TRBJ2-5 | TRBV13 | few | . | TGTGCCAGCAGCTTAAGGACAACCAAAGAGACCCAGTACTTC | CASSLRTTKETQYF
TRBJ2-1 | TRBV9 | . | . | TGTGCCAGCACCGTGACCGCGTATAGCTCCTACAATGAGCAGTTCTTC | CASTVTAYSSYNEQFF
TRBJ2-4 | TRBV20-1 | few | TRBD1 | TGCAGTGCGGCGGACAGGGGGTTTGCCAAAAACATTCAGTACTTC | CSAADRGFAKNIQYF
TRBJ2-5 | TRBV7-9 | few | . | TGTGCCAGCAGCTCCGCTCGTTCAGGGGGGGGAGAGACCCAGTACTTC | CASSSARSGGGETQYF
TRBJ2-1 | TRBV7-2 | . | . | TGTGCCAGCAGAAAGGAAAGGGCTAAGGGTTACAATGAGCAGTTCTTC | CASRKERAKGYNEQFF
TRBJ2-5 | TRBV5-1 | . | TRBD2 | TGCGCCAGCAGCTTCACCTGGACTAGCGGGGACCAAGAGACCCAGTACTTC | CASSFTWTSGDQETQYF
TRBJ1-1 | TRBV4-2 | . | TRBD1 | TGTGCCAGCAGCGTGACGACAGGGTCGAACACTGAAGCTTTCTTT | CASSVTTGSNTEAFF
TRBJ1-5 | TRBV7-2 | . | TRBD1 | TGTGCCAGCAGCCTCAAAGGGGACAGTACTTTTAGCAATCAGCCCCAGCATTTT | CASSLKGDSTFSNQPQHF
TRBJ2-5 | TRBV28 | . | . | TGTGCCAGCAGTTTACCCAGCGGATTTGGGCAAGAGACCCAGTACTTC | CASSLPSGFGQETQYF
TRBJ2-5 | TRBV7-9 | few | . | TGTGCCACCGGTGAGGTCAAAGCGACCCAGTACTTC | CATGEVKATQYF
TRBJ1-2 | TRBV2 | few | . | TGTGCCAGCAGCGGGCCGGGCTACACCTTC | CASSGPGYTF
TRBJ2-7 | TRBV7-2 | . | . | TGTGCCAGCAGCGGGCGCTGGGGCTACGAGCAGTACTTC | CASSGRWGYEQYF
TRBJ2-1 | TRBV12-3/TRBV12-4 | many | . | TGTGCCAGCAGTTTAGATGGGGGGCCTAATGAGCAGTTCTTC | CASSLDGGPNEQFF
TRBJ2-4 | TRBV9 | . | . | TGTGCCAGCAGCGTAGAGGATAAGCCTCGGGACATTCAGTACTTC | CASSVEDKPRDIQYF
TRBJ2-5 | TRBV28 | . | . | TGTGCCAGCAGGCGGGATTTCTCGGAGACCCAGTACTTC | CASRRDFSETQYF
TRBJ2-5 | TRBV20-1 | . | TRBD2 | TGCAGTGCTGGACTAGCGGGGGGGAAGACCCAGTACTTC | CSAGLAGGKTQYF
TRBJ2-1 | TRBV6-2/TRBV6-3 | . | . | TGTGCCAGCAGGGGACCAGATGAGCAGTTCTTC | CASRGPDEQFF
TRBJ1-2 | TRBV29-1 | . | . | TGCAGCGTCCTTGAATTCAATGGCTACACCTTC | CSVLEFNGYTF
TRBJ1-6 | TRBV5-1 | . | TRBD1 | TGCGCCAGCAGCATTGGACAGGGAGGCTCACCCCTCCACTTT | CASSIGQGGSPLHF
TRBJ2-6 | TRBV7-6 | . | . | TGTGCCAGCAGCTTGAGCGTCGGGGGCTACCACTCTGGGGCCAACGTCCTGACTTTC | CASSLSVGGYHSGANVLTF
TRBJ1-4 | TRBV15 | few | . | TGTGCCACCAGCAGAGATCGGTCCCAGGGAACAAAAAAACTGTTTTTT | CATSRDRSQGTKKLFF
TRBJ2-3 | TRBV7-8 | . | TRBD1 | TGTGCCAGCAGCTTACACGGGCCCGGGACAGGAGTTACAGATACGCAGTATTTT | CASSLHGPGTGVTDTQYF
TRBJ2-5 | TRBV12-3/TRBV12-4 | . | TRBD2 | TGTGCCAGCAGCCCCTCCGAGCGGGGGTACCAAGAGACCCAGTACTTC | CASSPSERGYQETQYF
TRBJ2-1 | TRBV4-3 | . | . | TGCGCCAGCAGCCAAGATGGGGCAGAATACAATGAGCAGTTCTTC | CASSQDGAEYNEQFF
TRBJ2-2 | TRBV7-2 | . | . | TGTGCCAGCAGGATCAGGGGGGGTCCGAACACCGGGGAGCTGTTTTTT | CASRIRGGPNTGELFF
TRBJ2-1 | TRBV4-3 | . | TRBD2 | TGCGCCAGCAGCCAAGCACAGACTAGCGGGGGACACTCCTACAATGAGCAGTTCTTC | CASSQAQTSGGHSYNEQFF
TRBJ2-3 | TRBV7-3 | . | TRBD1 | TGTGCCAGCAGCCCTACTTCGACAGGGGATATGGATACGCAGTATTTT | CASSPTSTGDMDTQYF
TRBJ2-3 | TRBV12-3/TRBV12-4 | . | . | TGTGCCAGCAGACGATCTAGCCCTAGCACAGATACGCAGTATTTT | CASRRSSPSTDTQYF
TRBJ1-1 | TRBV7-6 | . | TRBD1 | TGTGCCAGCAGCTTAGCCGGCGGGACAGCACACACTGAAGCTTTCTTT | CASSLAGGTAHTEAFF
TRBJ2-4 | TRBV28 | few | . | TGTGCCAGCAGGCGTCTAGGGGTAGCCAAAAACATTCAGTACTTC | CASRRLGVAKNIQYF
TRBJ2-1 | TRBV28 | . | . | TGTGCCAGCGAAAAGGGACGAGAGCAGTTCTTC | CASEKGREQFF
TRBJ1-6 | TRBV7-2 | . | . | TGTGCCAGCAGCAGGAGTCCAAGAAATTCACCCCTCCACTTT | CASSRSPRNSPLHF
TRBJ2-5 | TRBV6-5 | . | . | TGTGCCAGCAGTTACTCGATAGAGGACAGTTCCCACCAAGAGACCCAGTACTTC | CASSYSIEDSSHQETQYF
TRBJ1-2 | TRBV7-2 | few | . | TGTGCCACCGGACAACGGGTGAACTATGGCTACACCTTC | CATGQRVNYGYTF
TRBJ1-2 | TRBV5-1 | many | . | TGTGCCAGCAGCTTAGAAGGGTATGGCTACACCTTC | CASSLEGYGYTF
TRBJ2-3 | TRBV20-1 | . | TRBD1 | TGCAGTGCTAGACGGGGACAGGGTCTAGAAGATACGCAGTATTTT | CSARRGQGLEDTQYF
TRBJ2-7 | TRBV28 | . | . | TGTGCCAGCACCTCCCGAGGACTCGCCTCCTACGAGCAGTACTTC | CASTSRGLASYEQYF
TRBJ2-7 | TRBV6-5 | . | TRBD2 | TGTGCCAGCAGTAAAGCGGGGGCCTACGAGCAGTACTTC | CASSKAGAYEQYF
TRBJ2-1 | TRBV24-1 | few | . | TGTGCCACCAGTGATTTCGTAGGGAGAAATGAGCAGTTCTTC | CATSDFVGRNEQFF
TRBJ1-5 | TRBV28 | . | TRBD1 | TGTGCCAGCAGTTCCGCCGGACAGGTCCTCGCCTCTTATAGCAATCAGCCCCAGCATTTT | CASSSAGQVLASYSNQPQHF
TRBJ2-5 | TRBV7-6 | . | . | TGTGCCAGCAGCTTAGCGTCAGTCGAGATTACCACAGATCCAGAGATGCGAGAGACCCAGTACTTC | CASSLASVEITTDPEMRETQYF